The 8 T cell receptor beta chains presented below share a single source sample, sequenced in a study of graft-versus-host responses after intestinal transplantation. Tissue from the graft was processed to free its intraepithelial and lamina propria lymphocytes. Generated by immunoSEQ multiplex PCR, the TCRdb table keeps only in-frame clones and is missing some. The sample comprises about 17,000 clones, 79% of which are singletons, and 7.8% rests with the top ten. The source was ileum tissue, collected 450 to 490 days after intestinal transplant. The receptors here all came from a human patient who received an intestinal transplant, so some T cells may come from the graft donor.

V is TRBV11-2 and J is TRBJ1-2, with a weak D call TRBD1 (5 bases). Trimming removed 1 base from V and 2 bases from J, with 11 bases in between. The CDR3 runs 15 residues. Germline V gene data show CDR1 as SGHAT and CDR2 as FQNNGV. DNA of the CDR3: TGTGCCAGCAGCTTAGGTCCGGGGGTCAACTATGGCTACACCTTC. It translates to CASSLGPGVNYGYTF.

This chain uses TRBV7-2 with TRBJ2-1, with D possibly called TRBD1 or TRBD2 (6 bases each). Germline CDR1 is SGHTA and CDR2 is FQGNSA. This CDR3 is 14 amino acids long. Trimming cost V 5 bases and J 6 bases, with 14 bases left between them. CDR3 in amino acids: CASSPPEGVNEQFF. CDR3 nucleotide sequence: TGTGCCAGCAGCCCCCCGGAGGGGGTCAATGAGCAGTTCTTC. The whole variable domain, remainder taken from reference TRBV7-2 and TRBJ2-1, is GAGVSQSPSNKVTEKGKDVELRCDPISGHTALYWYRQSLGQGLEFLIYFQGNSAPDKSGLPSDRFSAERTGGSVSTLTIQRTQQEDSAVYLCASSPPEGVNEQFFGPGTRLTVL.

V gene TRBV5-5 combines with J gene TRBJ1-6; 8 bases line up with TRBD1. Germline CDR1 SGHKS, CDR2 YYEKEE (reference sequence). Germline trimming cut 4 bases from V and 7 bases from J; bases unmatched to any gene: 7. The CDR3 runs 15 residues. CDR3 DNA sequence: TGTGCCAGCAGCACCCGGGACAGGCACAATTCACCCCTCCACTTT. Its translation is CASSTRDRHNSPLHF. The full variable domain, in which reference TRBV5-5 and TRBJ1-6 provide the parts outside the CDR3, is DAGVTQSPTHLIKTRGQQVTLRCSPISGHKSVSWYQQVLGQGPQFIFQYYEKEERGRGNFPDRFSARQFPNYSSELNVNALLLGDSALYLCASSTRDRHNSPLHFGNGTRLTVT.

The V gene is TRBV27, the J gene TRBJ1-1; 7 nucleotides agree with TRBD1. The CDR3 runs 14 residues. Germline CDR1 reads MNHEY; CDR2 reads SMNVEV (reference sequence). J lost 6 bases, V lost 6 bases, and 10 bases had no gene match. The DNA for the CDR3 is TGTGCCAGCAGCCAACACAGGGGATCGGCTGAAGCTTTCTTT. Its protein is CASSQHRGSAEAFF.

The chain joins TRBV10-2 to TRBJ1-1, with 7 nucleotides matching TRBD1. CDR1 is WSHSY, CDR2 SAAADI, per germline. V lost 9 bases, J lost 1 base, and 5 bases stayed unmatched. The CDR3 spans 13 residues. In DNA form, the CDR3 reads TGCGCCAGTAGGGACAGACCGAACACTGAAGCTTTCTTT. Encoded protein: CASRDRPNTEAFF.

Written as DNA, the CDR3 is TGTGCCAGCTCACCAACTTCTGCAACAGGCACCGGGGAGCTGTTTTTT. It is translated as CASSPTSATGTGELFF. V usage is TRBV18 and J usage is TRBJ2-2; D might be TRBD1 (5 bases). V lost 2 bases and J 4 bases, leaving 14 bases between the germline ends. The germline gives CDR1 KGHSH, CDR2 LQKENI. The CDR3 consists of 16 residues.

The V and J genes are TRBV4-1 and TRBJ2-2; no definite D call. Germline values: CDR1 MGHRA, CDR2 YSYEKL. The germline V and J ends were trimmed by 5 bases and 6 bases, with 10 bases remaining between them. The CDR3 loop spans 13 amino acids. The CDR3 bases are TGCGCCAGCAGCATAAGTCCCGCCGGGGAGCTGTTTTTT. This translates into CASSISPAGELFF.

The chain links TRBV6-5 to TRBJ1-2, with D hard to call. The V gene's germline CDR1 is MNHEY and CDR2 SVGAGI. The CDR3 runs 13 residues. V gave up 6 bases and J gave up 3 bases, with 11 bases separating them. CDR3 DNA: TGTGCCAGCAGCCCCCCCGGGTACTATGGCTACACCTTC. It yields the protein CASSPPGYYGYTF.